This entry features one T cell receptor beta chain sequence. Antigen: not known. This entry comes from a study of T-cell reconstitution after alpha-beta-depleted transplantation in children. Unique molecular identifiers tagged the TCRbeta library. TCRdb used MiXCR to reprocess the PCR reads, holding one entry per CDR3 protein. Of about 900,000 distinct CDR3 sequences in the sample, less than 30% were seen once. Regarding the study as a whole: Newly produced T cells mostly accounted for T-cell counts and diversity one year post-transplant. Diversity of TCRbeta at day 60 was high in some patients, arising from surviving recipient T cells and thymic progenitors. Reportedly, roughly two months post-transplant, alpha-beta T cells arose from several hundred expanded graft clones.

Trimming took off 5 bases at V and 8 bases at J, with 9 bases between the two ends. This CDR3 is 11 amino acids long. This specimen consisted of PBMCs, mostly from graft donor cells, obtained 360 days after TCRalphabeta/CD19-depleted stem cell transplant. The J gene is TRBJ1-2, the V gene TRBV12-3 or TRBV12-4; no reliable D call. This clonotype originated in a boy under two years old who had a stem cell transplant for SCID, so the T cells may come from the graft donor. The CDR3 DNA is TGTGCCAGCAGTCCCCGATTGGGCTACACCTTC. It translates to CASSPRLGYTF.